The subject of this entry is one TCR beta chain. Its antigen remains unidentified. The CDR3 contains 16 residues. The V end was cut by 4 bases, the J end by 0 bases, with 13 bases between. From germline, CDR1 is SGHDT and CDR2 YYEEEE. The sample is drawn from a study of cytomegalovirus exposure and HLA in healthy donors. Overall study findings and caveats: 164 TCR beta chains were listed as cytomegalovirus-associated. Confirmation in vitro established that a few CMV-associated chains were specific for CMV antigens.

TCRdb keeps only in-frame clones here, not all; method: immunoSEQ multiplex PCR. The profile shows 55,000 to 80,000 clones, 95% of them singletons. Sequencing was performed on PBMCs. The receptor was isolated from a woman between 18 and 30 years old in good health and CMV-seropositive. The chain joins TRBV5-6 to TRBJ2-2; D is possibly TRBD2 (6 bases). This CDR3 reads CASSGALATNTGELFF. The CDR3 region has the DNA TGTGCCAGCAGCGGGGCCCTAGCGACGAACACCGGGGAGCTGTTTTTT.